This T cell receptor (beta chain) stems from a study of beta chain features in type 1 diabetes. The study's findings and limits: TCRB CDR3 length was moderately but significantly reduced in all four CD4+ subsets of Type 1 diabetes patients. The study notes PCR might favor shorter templates equally in patients and controls. More deletions and fewer insertions at VDJ junctions were seen in type 1 diabetes patients.

Since all of the isolated RNA was reverse transcribed, expressed TCRB transcripts were what got sequenced. Generated by immunoSEQ multiplex PCR, the TCRdb table keeps only in-frame clones and is missing some. The repertoire has hundreds of thousands of clones, about an eighth of them found once; the top ten carry approximately 0.043%. A few counts support this clone. Antigen unknown. This CDR3 contains 14 residues. The trim removed 1 base at V and 5 bases at J, leaving 6 bases unmatched. From germline, CDR1 is SGHRS and CDR2 YFSETQ. This sequence originates from a man aged 18 to 30 with type 1 diabetes. This chain connects TRBV5-1 to TRBJ2-7; 7 bases match TRBD1. Sequences were obtained from naive CD4+ T cells from blood. The CDR3 sequence: CASSLRTGPHEQYF. The CDR3 coding sequence is TGCGCCAGCAGCTTGCGGACAGGCCCCCACGAGCAGTACTTC.